These 20 T cell receptor beta chains share one sample of origin, sequenced in a study of CD8 T cells in Susac syndrome. Random hexamers primed reverse transcription of about 0.5 to 1 ug RNA. Using its own MiXCR run on the immunoSEQ multiplex PCR reads, TCRdb lists one record per CDR3 protein. The sample includes around 200,000 distinct CDR3 sequences, 90% to 96% of them seen just once. Sequencing was carried out using CD4+ T cells from PBMCs. These receptors originate from a human donor with Susac syndrome.

The rearrangement joins TRBV21-1 to TRBJ1-5; the D call TRBD1 from the table was never checked on the DNA. TRBV21-1 is shown as a pseudogene. The CDR3 loop spans 15 amino acids. Here the CDR3 reads CASSELDRGNQPKHF. Here the CDR3 DNA reads TGTGCCAGCAGCGAACTTGACAGGGGCAATCAGCCCAAGCATTTT.

This chain uses TRBV4-2 with TRBJ1-1; no definite D call. Looked up from germline, CDR1 is LGHNA and CDR2 is YNFKEQ. Between the trimmed V and J ends, which lost 0 bases and 10 bases, there was a span of 18 bases. The CDR3 contains 15 residues. CDR3 residues: CASSQDLPTGAGAFF. The CDR3 region has the DNA TGTGCCAGCAGCCAAGATCTGCCGACGGGAGCGGGAGCTTTCTTT.

The V call is TRBV10-3, the J call TRBJ2-1; D tentatively reads TRBD1 or TRBD2 (5 bases each). This CDR3 has 13 residues. Deletions cut 1 base from V and 9 bases from J, with 10 bases between. The germline V gene has CDR1 ENHRY and CDR2 SYGVKD. The chain's CDR3 is CAISEWGSTEQFF. As DNA, the CDR3 is TGTGCCATCAGTGAGTGGGGGTCCACTGAGCAGTTCTTC.

This chain joins TRBV20-1 and TRBJ2-6; D gene ambiguous. The V gene's germline CDR1 is DFQATT and CDR2 SNEGSKA (reference sequence). V lost 4 bases to trimming and J lost 0 bases, with 10 bases between them. This CDR3 region has 15 residues. The CDR3 loop is CSAIRHLSGANVLTF. For the CDR3, the DNA is TGCAGTGCTATTCGGCACCTCTCTGGGGCCAACGTCCTGACTTTC.

The chain has TRBV20-1 and TRBJ2-5, with a tentative D call TRBD2 (5 bases). Germline values: CDR1 DFQATT, CDR2 SNEGSKA (reference sequence). V lost 1 base, J lost 4 bases, and 13 bases lay in between. The CDR3 length is 14 residues. The CDR3 coding sequence is TGCAGTGCTAGAGGCGCGGACGCGGGAGAGACCCAGTACTTC. It codes for CSARGADAGETQYF.

This chain joins TRBV29-1 and TRBJ2-7; D remains unclear. CDR1 and CDR2 (germline): SQVTM, ANQGSEA. The CDR3 is 10 residues long. Trimming pared 5 bases from V and 6 bases from J, leaving 8 bases between. The CDR3 DNA reads as TGCAGCGTTAAAGCTAGCGAGCAGTACTTC. Protein: CSVKASEQYF.

The J gene is TRBJ2-1, the V gene TRBV11-2; 8 nucleotides line up with TRBD2. The CDR3 contains 14 residues. The V segment lost 3 bases and the J segment 10 bases; nucleotides outside the gene matches: 8. CDR1 SGHAT and CDR2 FQNNGV come from the germline V gene. CDR3 region: CASSFQRGSSEQFF. CDR3 nucleotide sequence: TGTGCCAGCAGCTTTCAGCGGGGGTCATCAGAGCAGTTCTTC.

The J gene is TRBJ2-7, the V gene TRBV9; the D is unclear. Trimming removed 0 bases at V and 7 bases at J, with 17 bases between. Germline loops: CDR1 SGDLS, CDR2 YYNGEE. This CDR3 spans 15 amino acids. CDR3 bases: TGTGCCAGCAGCGTAGACGAAAGACACCACAAGGAGCAGTACTTC. It is translated as CASSVDERHHKEQYF.

This chain connects TRBV29-1 to TRBJ2-2, with D possibly being TRBD1 (6 bases). V lost 2 bases, J lost 1 base, and 11 bases lay in between. Per germline, CDR1 SQVTM and CDR2 ANQGSEA. The CDR3 has 15 residues. CDR3 bases: TGCAGCGTTGAAAGAGAAGGGGGGAACACCGGGGAGCTGTTTTTT. Its translation is CSVEREGGNTGELFF.

The chain carries TRBV10-3 and TRBJ2-1, with a tentative D call TRBD1 (6 bases). The CDR3 runs to 12 residues. In germline, CDR1 is ENHRY, CDR2 SYGVKD. The V end lost 6 bases, the J end lost 10 bases, and 13 bases lay between the germline ends. The CDR3 nucleotides are TGTGCCATCAGGCAGGGGTCCAAAGAGCAGTTCTTC. Amino acids: CAIRQGSKEQFF.

The chain carries TRBV20-1 and TRBJ2-2; weak D call: TRBD2 (6 bases). The CDR3 extends over 15 amino acids. Trimming pared 5 bases from V and 0 bases from J, leaving 13 bases between. Germline V gene lookup returns CDR1 DFQATT and CDR2 SNEGSKA (reference sequence). CDR3 region: CSARDFKSNTGELFF. CDR3 DNA sequence: TGCAGTGCTCGGGACTTCAAATCGAACACCGGGGAGCTGTTTTTT.

This sequence joins TRBV5-1 and TRBJ2-4, with D uncertain. Looked up from germline, CDR1 is SGHRS and CDR2 is YFSETQ. Between the trimmed V and J ends, which lost 0 bases and 1 base, there was a span of 2 bases. This CDR3 region has 13 residues. CDR3 nucleotides: TGCGCCAGCAGCTTGGAGGCCAAAAACATTCAGTACTTC. This sequence encodes CASSLEAKNIQYF.

The chain carries TRBV9 and TRBJ2-3, with D maybe TRBD1 (7 bases). Germline V gene data show CDR1 as SGDLS and CDR2 as YYNGEE. The CDR3 covers 15 residues. Trimming pared 2 bases from V and 2 bases from J, leaving 12 bases between. CDR3 DNA: TGTGCCAGCAGCGTGGGGGGACAGTACACAGATACGCAGTATTTT. Its protein is CASSVGGQYTDTQYF.

This clonotype was recorded a few times. J is TRBJ2-7 and V is TRBV19, with 8 bases matching TRBD2. Germline loops: CDR1 LNHDA, CDR2 SQIVND (reference sequence). This CDR3 has 13 amino acids. V shed 5 bases and J 4 bases; nucleotides not matched to a gene: 4. The CDR3 loop is CASSQSGGYEQYF. The CDR3 coding sequence is TGTGCCAGTAGTCAAAGCGGGGGTTACGAGCAGTACTTC.

The chain joins TRBV4-3 to TRBJ1-1; 10 nucleotides agree with TRBD1. V lost 4 bases, J lost 5 bases, and 10 bases stayed unmatched. CDR3 length equals 16 residues. Germline lookup yields CDR1 LGHNA and CDR2 YSLEER. The DNA of the CDR3 is TGCGCCAGCAGCCTCCGGGACAGGGGTCCGGGAACTGAAGCTTTCTTT. It yields the protein CASSLRDRGPGTEAFF.

V gene TRBV19 combines with J gene TRBJ2-1; TRBD1 is a possible D gene (6 bases). The V end was cut by 10 bases, the J end by 5 bases, with 18 bases between. The CDR3 has 14 amino acids. Germline V gene lookup returns CDR1 LNHDA and CDR2 SQIVND (reference sequence). The CDR3 DNA sequence: TGTGCCATTTCAACCAGGACAGACCACAATGAGCAGTTCTTC. It specifies CAISTRTDHNEQFF. Full variable domain (outside the CDR3, taken from reference TRBV19 and TRBJ2-1): DGGITQSPKYLFRKEGQNVTLSCEQNLNHDAMYWYRQDPGQGLRLIYYSQIVNDFQKGDIAEGYSVSREKKESFPLTVTSAQKNPTAFYLCAISTRTDHNEQFFGPGTRLTVL.

This sequence joins TRBV5-1 and TRBJ1-1; D perhaps matches TRBD1 (5 bases). Germline V gene lookup returns CDR1 SGHRS and CDR2 YFSETQ. V was clipped by 0 bases and J by 1 base, with 7 bases between them. The CDR3 runs 14 residues. CDR3 residues: CASSLDGQNTEAFF. In DNA form, the CDR3 reads TGCGCCAGCAGCTTGGACGGACAGAACACTGAAGCTTTCTTT.

The rearrangement links TRBV27 to TRBJ1-3; no clear D. V lost 6 bases to trimming and J lost 4 bases, with 10 bases between them. Germline CDR1 is MNHEY and CDR2 is SMNVEV (reference sequence). The CDR3 covers 13 residues. CDR3 loop: CASSLSTGNTIYF. In nucleotides, the CDR3 is TGTGCCAGCAGCCTTTCGACAGGAAACACCATATATTTT.

The chain uses TRBV29-1 and TRBJ2-1, with a possible D match to TRBD2 (6 bases). The CDR3 is 11 residues long. V lost 6 bases and J lost 7, with 10 bases in between. Germline V lookup: CDR1 SQVTM, CDR2 ANQGSEA. DNA of the CDR3: TGCAGCGTACACGCGGGGAATGAGCAGTTCTTC. Translation gives CSVHAGNEQFF.

This clonotype showed up just a few times. The chain joins TRBV12-3 or TRBV12-4 to TRBJ2-5, with no clear D. The CDR3 runs 11 residues. V was shortened by 3 bases and J by 4 bases, with 3 bases between the two germline ends. The CDR3 sequence: CASSLTETQYF. As DNA, the CDR3 is TGTGCCAGCAGTTTGACAGAGACCCAGTACTTC.